This entry concerns a single TCR beta chain. Its antigen is currently not known. A read error may produce the germline difference seen at one junction end. This specimen belongs to a study of tissue-resident memory T cells in lung cancer (dated by TCRdb to the late 2010s). As for the study more broadly: Paired tumor TRM and tumor non-TRM populations from 10 lung cancer patients were compared using TCR beta-chain sequencing. General study outcomes and caveats: Compared with tumor non-TRM cells, tumor TRM cells had a significantly more restricted TCR repertoire, reflected in lower Shannon-Wiener and inverse Simpson diversity. Per patient, the most expanded clonotype made up an average of approximately 20% of sequenced TRM cells, which suggests that a single tumor antigen-specific clone had expanded. On average, expanded clonotypes made up approximately 78% of tumor TRM repertoires, compared with around 50% of tumor non-TRM repertoires.

Sequencing took place on an Illumina MiSeq. TCR sequencing libraries incorporated unique molecular identifiers and were indexed with TruSeq single indexes. Under the source paper's analysis protocol: With default settings for both tools, TCR reads were mapped and error-corrected using MIGEC v1.2.7 and then analyzed using VDJtools v1.1.7. Repertoire diversity was quantified with Shannon-Wiener and inverse Simpson indices computed in VDJtools. A TCRbeta clonotype was defined as expanded when the clonotype met a frequency threshold of at least three. Statistical comparisons of TCR diversity between tumor TRM and non-TRM populations used Wilcoxon rank-sum tests across ten to eleven patients. TCRdb trimmed the raw reads at Q25, called clones with MiXCR and kept productive beta chains. Rows are unified per CDR3 protein, each entry keeping the most common DNA and genes. TCRdb, rather than the study authors, made the V and J calls. In all, the sample holds under 250 distinct CDR3 sequences, and 15% to 25% of those were seen once. 51% of the sample is taken by the ten largest.

CD8+ T cells were sorted by CD103 expression on a BD FACSAria-II directly into ice-cold TRIzol LS reagent. Lung tumor tissue was collected fresh at the time of surgical resection. After Fc receptor blocking, fresh cells were stained for CD45, CD4, CD3, CD8A and CD103, and DAPI was used to tell live cells from dead cells. Total RNA was purified from sorted CD103+ and CD103- CD8+ T cells using a miRNeasy kit. CD103 expression was used to sort tumor-infiltrating CD8+ cytotoxic T cells, separating tissue-resident memory (TRM) cells from non-TRM cells. Donors were patients with treatment-naive lung cancer. Patients with respiratory malignancies who were newly diagnosed and untreated were recruited prospectively after referral. Sequenced sample: CD103+ CD8+ T cells from lung tumor tissue. Reading the label with the study, this specimen's cell subset or site is: tissue-resident memory (TRM) CD8+ CTLs. This clonotype was obtained from a human donor with treatment-naive lung cancer (subtype not recorded).

The CDR3 here reads CASSLWGRPSDEQFF. The bases read TGTGCTAGCAGCTTGTGGGGGAGGCCTTCCGATGAGCAGTTCTTC. The chain joins TRBV7-7 to TRBJ2-1; TRBD2 is a possible D gene, resting on 6 matching bases. Based on the germline V gene (reference sequence), the CDR1 and CDR2 sequences are SSHAT and FNYEAQ. Inclusive of the bounding cysteine and phenylalanine, the CDR3 is 15 residues long. The read is trimmed to its CDR3 DNA, 45 bases read in frame from base 1.